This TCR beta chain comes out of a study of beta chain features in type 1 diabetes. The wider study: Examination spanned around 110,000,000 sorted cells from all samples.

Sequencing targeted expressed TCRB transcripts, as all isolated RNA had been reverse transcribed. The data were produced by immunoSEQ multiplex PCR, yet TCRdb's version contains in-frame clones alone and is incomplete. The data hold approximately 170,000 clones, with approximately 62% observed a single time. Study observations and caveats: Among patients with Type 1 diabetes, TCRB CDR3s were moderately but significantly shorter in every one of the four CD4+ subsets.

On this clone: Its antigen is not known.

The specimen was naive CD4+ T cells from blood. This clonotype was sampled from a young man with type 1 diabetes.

For the CDR3, the DNA is TGCAGCGTTCGTCGACAGACCTACGAGCAGTACTTC. It is translated as CSVRRQTYEQYF. The V call is TRBV29-1, the J call TRBJ2-7, with D perhaps TRBD1 (5 bases). Trimming cost V 5 bases and J 2 bases, with 10 bases left between them. The CDR3 is 12 residues long. CDR1 and CDR2 (germline): SQVTM, ANQGSEA.